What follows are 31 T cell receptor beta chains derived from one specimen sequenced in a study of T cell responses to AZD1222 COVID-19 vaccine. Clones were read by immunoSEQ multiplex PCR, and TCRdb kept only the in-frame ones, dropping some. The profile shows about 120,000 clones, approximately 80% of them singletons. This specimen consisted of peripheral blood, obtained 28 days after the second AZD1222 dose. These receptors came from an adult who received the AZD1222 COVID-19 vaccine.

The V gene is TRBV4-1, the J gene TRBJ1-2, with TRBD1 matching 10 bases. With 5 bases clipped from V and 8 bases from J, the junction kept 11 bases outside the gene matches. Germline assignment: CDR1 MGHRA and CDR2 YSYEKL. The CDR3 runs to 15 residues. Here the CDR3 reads CASSSGQGIVGGYTF. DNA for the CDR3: TGCGCCAGCAGCTCGGGACAGGGGATAGTGGGAGGCTACACCTTC.

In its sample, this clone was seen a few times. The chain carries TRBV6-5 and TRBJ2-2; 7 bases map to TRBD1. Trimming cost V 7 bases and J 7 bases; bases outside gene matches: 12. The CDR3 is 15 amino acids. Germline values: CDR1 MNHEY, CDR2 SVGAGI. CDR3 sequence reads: CASTISTGAVGELFF. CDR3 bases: TGTGCCAGCACCATCTCCACAGGGGCGGTCGGGGAGCTGTTTTTT.

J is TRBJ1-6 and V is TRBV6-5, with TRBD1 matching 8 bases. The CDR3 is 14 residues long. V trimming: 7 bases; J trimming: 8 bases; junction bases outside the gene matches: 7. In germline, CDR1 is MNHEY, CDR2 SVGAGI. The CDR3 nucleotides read TGTGCCAGCAAGTTTGGGACAGGAGATTCACCCCTCCACTTT. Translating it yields CASKFGTGDSPLHF.

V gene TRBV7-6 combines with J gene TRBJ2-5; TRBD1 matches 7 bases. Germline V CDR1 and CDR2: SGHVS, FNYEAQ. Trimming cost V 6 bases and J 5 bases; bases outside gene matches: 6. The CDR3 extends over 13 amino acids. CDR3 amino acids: CASSYRQGETQYF. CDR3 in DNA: TGTGCCAGCAGTTACCGACAGGGTGAGACCCAGTACTTC.

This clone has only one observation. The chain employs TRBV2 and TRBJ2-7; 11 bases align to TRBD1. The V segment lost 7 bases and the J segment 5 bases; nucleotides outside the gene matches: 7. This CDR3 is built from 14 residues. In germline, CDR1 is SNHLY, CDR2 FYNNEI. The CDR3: CASTMDRGLDEQYF. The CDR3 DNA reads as TGTGCCAGCACCATGGACAGGGGGCTAGACGAGCAGTACTTC.

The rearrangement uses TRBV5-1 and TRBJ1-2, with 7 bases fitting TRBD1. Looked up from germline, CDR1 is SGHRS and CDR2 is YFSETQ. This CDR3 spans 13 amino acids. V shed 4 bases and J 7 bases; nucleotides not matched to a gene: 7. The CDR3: CASSLYTGVGYTF. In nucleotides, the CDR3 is TGCGCCAGCAGCCTATACACAGGGGTTGGCTACACCTTC. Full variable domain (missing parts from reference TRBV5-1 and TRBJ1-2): KAGVTQTPRYLIKTRGQQVTLSCSPISGHRSVSWYQQTPGQGLQFLFEYFSETQRNKGNFPGRFSGRQFSNSRSEMNVSTLELGDSALYLCASSLYTGVGYTFGSGTRLTVV.

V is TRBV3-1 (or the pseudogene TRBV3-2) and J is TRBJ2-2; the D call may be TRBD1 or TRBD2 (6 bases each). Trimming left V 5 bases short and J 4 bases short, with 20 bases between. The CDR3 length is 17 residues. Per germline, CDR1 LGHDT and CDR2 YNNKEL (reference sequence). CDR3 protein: CASSSRRGIGGTGELFF. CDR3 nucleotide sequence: TGTGCCAGCAGCTCCCGGAGGGGAATAGGGGGCACCGGGGAGCTGTTTTTT.

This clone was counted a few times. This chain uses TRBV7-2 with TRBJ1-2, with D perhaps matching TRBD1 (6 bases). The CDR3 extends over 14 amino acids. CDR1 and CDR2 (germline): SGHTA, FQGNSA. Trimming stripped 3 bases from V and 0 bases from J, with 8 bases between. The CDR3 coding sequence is TGTGCCAGCAGCTTCCGGGACACTAACTATGGCTACACCTTC. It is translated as CASSFRDTNYGYTF. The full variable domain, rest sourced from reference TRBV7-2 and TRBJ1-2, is GAGVSQSPSNKVTEKGKDVELRCDPISGHTALYWYRQSLGQGLEFLIYFQGNSAPDKSGLPSDRFSAERTGGSVSTLTIQRTQQEDSAVYLCASSFRDTNYGYTFGSGTRLTVV.

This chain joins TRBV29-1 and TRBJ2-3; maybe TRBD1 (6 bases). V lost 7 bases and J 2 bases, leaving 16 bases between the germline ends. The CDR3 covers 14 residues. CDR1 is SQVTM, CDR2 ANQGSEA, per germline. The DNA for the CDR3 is TGCAGCGCGGGGAATTGGGGGCTCACAGATACGCAGTATTTT. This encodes CSAGNWGLTDTQYF.

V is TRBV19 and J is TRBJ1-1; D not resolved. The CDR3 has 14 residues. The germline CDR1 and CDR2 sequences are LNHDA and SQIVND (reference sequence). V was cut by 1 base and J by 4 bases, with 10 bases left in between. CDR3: CASSIGWGGTEAFF. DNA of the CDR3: TGTGCCAGTAGTATAGGTTGGGGTGGCACTGAAGCTTTCTTT.

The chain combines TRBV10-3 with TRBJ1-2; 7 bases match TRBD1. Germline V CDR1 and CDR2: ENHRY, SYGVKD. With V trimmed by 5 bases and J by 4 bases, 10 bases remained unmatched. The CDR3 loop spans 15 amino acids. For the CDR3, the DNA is TGTGCCATCAGTTCGGAAGGGGGCCCAATCTATGGCTACACCTTC. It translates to CAISSEGGPIYGYTF.

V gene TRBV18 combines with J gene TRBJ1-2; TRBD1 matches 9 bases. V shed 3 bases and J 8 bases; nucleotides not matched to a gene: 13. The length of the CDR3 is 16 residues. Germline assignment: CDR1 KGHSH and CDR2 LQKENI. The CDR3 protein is CASSPPGTGQLQGYTF. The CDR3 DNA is TGTGCCAGCTCACCTCCCGGGACAGGGCAGTTGCAAGGCTACACCTTC. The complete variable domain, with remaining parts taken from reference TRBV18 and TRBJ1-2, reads NAGVMQNPRHLVRRRGQEARLRCSPMKGHSHVYWYRQLPEEGLKFMVYLQKENIIDESGMPKERFSAEFPKEGPSILRIQQVVRGDSAAYFCASSPPGTGQLQGYTFGSGTRLTVV.

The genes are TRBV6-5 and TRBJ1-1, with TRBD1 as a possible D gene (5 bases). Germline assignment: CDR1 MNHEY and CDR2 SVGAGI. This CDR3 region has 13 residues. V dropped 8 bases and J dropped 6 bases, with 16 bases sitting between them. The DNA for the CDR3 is TGTGCCAGCCGGGCTTGGGGCAGGGCTGAAGCTTTCTTT. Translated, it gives CASRAWGRAEAFF.

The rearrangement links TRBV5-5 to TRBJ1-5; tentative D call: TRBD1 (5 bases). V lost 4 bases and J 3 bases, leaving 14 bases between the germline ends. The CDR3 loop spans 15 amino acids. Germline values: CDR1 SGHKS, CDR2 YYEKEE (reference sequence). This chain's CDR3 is CASSPEGIYNQPQHF. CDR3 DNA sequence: TGTGCCAGCAGCCCCGAGGGGATTTACAATCAGCCCCAGCATTTT.

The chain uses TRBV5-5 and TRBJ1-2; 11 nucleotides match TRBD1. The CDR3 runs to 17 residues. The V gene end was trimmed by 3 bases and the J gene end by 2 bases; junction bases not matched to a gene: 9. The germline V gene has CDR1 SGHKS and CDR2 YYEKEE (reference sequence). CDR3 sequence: CASSSDAGTGGNYGYTF. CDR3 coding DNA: TGTGCCAGCAGCTCCGACGCCGGGACAGGGGGGAACTATGGCTACACCTTC.

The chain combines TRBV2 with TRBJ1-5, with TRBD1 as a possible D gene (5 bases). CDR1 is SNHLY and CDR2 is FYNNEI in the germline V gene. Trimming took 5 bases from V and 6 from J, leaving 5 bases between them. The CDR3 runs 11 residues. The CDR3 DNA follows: TGTGCCAGCAGTACAGGTCAGCCCCAGCATTTT. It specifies CASSTGQPQHF.

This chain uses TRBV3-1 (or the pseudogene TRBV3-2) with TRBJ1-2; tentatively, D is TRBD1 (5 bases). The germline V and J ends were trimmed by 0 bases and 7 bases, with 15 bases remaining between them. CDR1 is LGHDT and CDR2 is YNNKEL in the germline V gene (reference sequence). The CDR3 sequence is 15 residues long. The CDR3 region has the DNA TGTGCCAGCAGCCAAGATCGGGCCCGGGGCGGTGGCTACACCTTC. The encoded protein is CASSQDRARGGGYTF.

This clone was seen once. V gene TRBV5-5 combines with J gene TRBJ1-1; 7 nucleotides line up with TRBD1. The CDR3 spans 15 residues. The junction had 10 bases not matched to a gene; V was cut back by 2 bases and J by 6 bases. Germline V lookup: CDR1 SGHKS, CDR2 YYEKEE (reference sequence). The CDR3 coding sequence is TGTGCCAGCAGCTTAGAAAGAGACAGGGTTTCTGAAGCTTTCTTT. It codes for CASSLERDRVSEAFF.

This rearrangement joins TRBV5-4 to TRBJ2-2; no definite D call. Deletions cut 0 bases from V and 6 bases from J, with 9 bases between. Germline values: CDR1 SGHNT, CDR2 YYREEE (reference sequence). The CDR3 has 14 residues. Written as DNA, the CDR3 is TGTGCCAGCAGCTTGGTATCTGGGGCCGGGGAGCTGTTTTTT. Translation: CASSLVSGAGELFF.

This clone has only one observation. The CDR3 loop is CSVDLVGVTYGYTF. The DNA of the CDR3 is TGCAGCGTTGATTTGGTTGGGGTCACCTATGGCTACACCTTC. The chain recombines TRBV29-1 with TRBJ1-2; D call uncertain. The germline gives CDR1 SQVTM, CDR2 ANQGSEA. Trimming cost V 3 bases and J 4 bases, with 15 bases left between them. The CDR3 consists of 14 residues.

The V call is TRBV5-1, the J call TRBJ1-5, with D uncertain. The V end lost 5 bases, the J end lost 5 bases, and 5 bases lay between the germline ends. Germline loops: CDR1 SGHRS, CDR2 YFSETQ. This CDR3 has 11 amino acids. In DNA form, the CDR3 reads TGCGCCAGCAGGTCCGATCAGCCCCAGCATTTT. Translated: CASRSDQPQHF.

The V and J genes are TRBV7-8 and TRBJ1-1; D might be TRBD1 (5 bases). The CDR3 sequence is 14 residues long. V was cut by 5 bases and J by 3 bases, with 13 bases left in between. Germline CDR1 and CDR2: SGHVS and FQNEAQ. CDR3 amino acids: CASSGDSGYTEAFF. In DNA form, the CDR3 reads TGTGCCAGCAGCGGAGACAGCGGATACACTGAAGCTTTCTTT.

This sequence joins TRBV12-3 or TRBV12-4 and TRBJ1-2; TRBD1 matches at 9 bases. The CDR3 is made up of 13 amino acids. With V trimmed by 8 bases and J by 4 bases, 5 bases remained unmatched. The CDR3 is CASGRQGVYGYTF. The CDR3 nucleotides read TGTGCCAGCGGGCGACAGGGGGTCTATGGCTACACCTTC.

The DNA of the CDR3 is TGTGCCAGCAGCCAAGGCACATCCGCTGGAAACACCATATATTTT. As protein: CASSQGTSAGNTIYF. The J gene is TRBJ1-3, the V gene TRBV11-3; D gene uncertain. V lost 5 bases, J lost 2 bases, and 13 bases lay in between. CDR1 is SGHNT and CDR2 is YENEEA in the germline V gene. There are 15 residues in the CDR3.

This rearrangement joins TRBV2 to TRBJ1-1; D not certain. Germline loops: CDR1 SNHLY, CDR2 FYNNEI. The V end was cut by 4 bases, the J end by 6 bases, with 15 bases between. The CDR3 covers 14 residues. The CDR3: CASSGGGDGAEAFF. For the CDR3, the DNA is TGTGCCAGCAGTGGAGGTGGCGATGGGGCTGAAGCTTTCTTT. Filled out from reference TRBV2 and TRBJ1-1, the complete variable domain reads EPEVTQTPSHQVTQMGQEVILRCVPISNHLYFYWYRQILGQKVEFLVSFYNNEISEKSEIFDDQFSVERPDGSNFTLKIRSTKLEDSAMYFCASSGGGDGAEAFFGQGTRLTVV.

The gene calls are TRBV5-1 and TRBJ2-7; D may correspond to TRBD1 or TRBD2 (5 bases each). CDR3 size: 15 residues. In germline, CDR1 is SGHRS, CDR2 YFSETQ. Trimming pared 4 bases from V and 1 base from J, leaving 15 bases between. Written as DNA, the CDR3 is TGCGCCAGCAGCCCCCGGGGATCAGGGTCCTACGAGCAGTACTTC. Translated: CASSPRGSGSYEQYF.

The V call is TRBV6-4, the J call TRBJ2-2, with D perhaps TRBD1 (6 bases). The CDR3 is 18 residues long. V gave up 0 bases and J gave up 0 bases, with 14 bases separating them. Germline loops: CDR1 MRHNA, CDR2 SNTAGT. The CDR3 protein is CASSDSSWGQPNTGELFF. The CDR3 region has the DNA TGTGCCAGCAGTGACTCGAGTTGGGGGCAGCCGAACACCGGGGAGCTGTTTTTT.

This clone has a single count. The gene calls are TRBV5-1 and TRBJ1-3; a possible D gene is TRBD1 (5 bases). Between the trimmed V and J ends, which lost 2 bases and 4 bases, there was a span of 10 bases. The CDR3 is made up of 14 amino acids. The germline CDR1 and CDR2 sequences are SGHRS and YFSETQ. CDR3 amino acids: CASSFEGIGNTIYF. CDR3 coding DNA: TGCGCCAGCAGCTTTGAGGGGATCGGAAACACCATATATTTT.

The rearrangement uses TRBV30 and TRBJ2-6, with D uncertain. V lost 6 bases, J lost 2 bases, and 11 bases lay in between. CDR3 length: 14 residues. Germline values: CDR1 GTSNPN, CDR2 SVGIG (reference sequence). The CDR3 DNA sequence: TGTGCCTGCCTCCAGGTTACTGGGGCCAACGTCCTGACTTTC. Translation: CACLQVTGANVLTF.

The DNA of the CDR3 is TGTGCCAGCAGCTTAGGGACTACCTCTCGCGAGCAGTACTTC. Amino acids: CASSLGTTSREQYF. The V and J genes are TRBV7-9 and TRBJ2-7, with D maybe TRBD2 (6 bases). This CDR3 comprises 14 residues. With 1 base removed from V and 6 bases from J, the gap between germline ends came to 13 bases. CDR1 is SEHNR, CDR2 FQNEAQ, per germline (reference sequence). The full variable domain, completed using reference TRBV7-9 and TRBJ2-7, is DTGVSQNPRHKITKRGQNVTFRCDPISEHNRLYWYRQTLGQGPEFLTYFQNEAQLEKSRLLSDRFSAERPKGSFSTLEIQRTEQGDSAMYLCASSLGTTSREQYFGPGTRLTVT.

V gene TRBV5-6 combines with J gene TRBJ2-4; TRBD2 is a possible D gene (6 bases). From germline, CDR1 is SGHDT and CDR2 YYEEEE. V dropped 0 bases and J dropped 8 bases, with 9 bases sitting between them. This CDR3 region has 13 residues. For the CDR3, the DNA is TGTGCCAGCAGCTTGGTGGAGGGCTACATTCAGTACTTC. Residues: CASSLVEGYIQYF. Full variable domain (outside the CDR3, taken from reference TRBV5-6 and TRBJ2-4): DAGVTQSPTHLIKTRGQQVTLRCSPKSGHDTVSWYQQALGQGPQFIFQYYEEEERQRGNFPDRFSGHQFPNYSSELNVNALLLGDSALYLCASSLVEGYIQYFGAGTRLSVL.